The 28 T cell receptor beta chains presented below share a single source sample, sequenced in a study of blood T cell repertoires in COVID-19 (dated by TCRdb to about 2020). Libraries were constructed by the immunoSEQ multiplex PCR assay. As stored in TCRdb, this immuneACCESS dataset retains in-frame rearrangements with V and J assigned. A fraction of the clones does not appear; measured against another copy, unresolved V genes explain less than half of the discrepancy, and the remainder lacks a known reason. Present in this sample are under 85,000 clones, over 75% of which were seen just once. The leading ten clones occupy 8.5% to 14% of the sample. The specimen was peripheral blood. The source is a man aged 50 to 59 with acute or convalescent COVID-19.

The chain carries TRBV11-2 and TRBJ2-1; no firm D call. Germline values: CDR1 SGHAT, CDR2 FQNNGV. The length of the CDR3 is 15 residues. Between the trimmed V and J ends, which lost 4 bases and 0 bases, there was a span of 10 bases. The CDR3 region is CASSSPTSSYNEQFF. The CDR3 DNA follows: TGTGCCAGCAGCTCACCAACGAGCTCCTACAATGAGCAGTTCTTC.

This clone was counted a few times. This chain connects TRBV7-2 to TRBJ2-1, with a possible D match to TRBD1 (5 bases). Germline CDR1 is SGHTA and CDR2 is FQGNSA. The CDR3 length is 14 residues. Trimming removed 1 base at V and 2 bases at J, with 6 bases between. CDR3: CASSLEGAYNEQFF. The CDR3 DNA sequence: TGTGCCAGCAGCTTAGAAGGGGCCTACAATGAGCAGTTCTTC.

The V gene is TRBV11-2, the J gene TRBJ1-4, with a possible D match to TRBD1 (6 bases). The V end lost 0 bases, the J end lost 6 bases, and 8 bases lay between the germline ends. CDR1 and CDR2 from the germline V gene are SGHAT and FQNNGV. The CDR3 runs to 14 residues. The DNA for the CDR3 is TGTGCCAGCAGCTTAGATTACAGGGATGAAAAACTGTTTTTT. Residues: CASSLDYRDEKLFF.

V usage is TRBV4-3 and J usage is TRBJ1-5; D not resolved. V was shortened by 0 bases and J by 7 bases, with 7 bases between the two germline ends. Per germline, CDR1 LGHNA and CDR2 YSLEER. The CDR3 is made up of 13 amino acids. CDR3 sequence: CASSQETGQPQHF. The CDR3, as DNA: TGCGCCAGCAGCCAAGAGACTGGACAGCCCCAGCATTTT.

The gene calls are TRBV5-1 and TRBJ1-1, with D unresolved. Trimming shortened V by 4 bases and J by 0 bases, and 10 bases separated the two germline ends. The CDR3 spans 14 residues. CDR1 is SGHRS and CDR2 is YFSETQ in the germline V gene. This CDR3 is CASSPGEMNTEAFF. For the CDR3, the DNA is TGCGCCAGCAGCCCCGGAGAGATGAACACTGAAGCTTTCTTT.

J is TRBJ2-2 and V is TRBV5-6; D is undetermined. With 3 bases removed from V and 2 bases from J, the gap between germline ends came to 5 bases. Germline V lookup: CDR1 SGHDT, CDR2 YYEEEE. The CDR3 covers 13 residues. CDR3 coding DNA: TGTGCCAGCAGCTACAAAAACACCGGGGAGCTGTTTTTT. Amino acid sequence: CASSYKNTGELFF.

This clone was seen just once. This chain connects TRBV12-3 or TRBV12-4 to TRBJ1-3; tentatively, D is TRBD1 (6 bases). The CDR3 contains 13 residues. V lost 6 bases to trimming and J lost 8 bases, with 14 bases between them. DNA for the CDR3: TGTGCCAGCAGCCTCAGGGGCGTAGACACCATATATTTT. Its translation is CASSLRGVDTIYF.

V usage is TRBV11-3 and J usage is TRBJ2-5; the match to TRBD1 covers 10 bases. The CDR3 covers 15 residues. Germline trimming cut 4 bases from V and 5 bases from J; bases unmatched to any gene: 7. Germline CDR1 is SGHNT and CDR2 is YENEEA. The DNA of the CDR3 is TGTGCCAGCAGCTCGGGACAGGGGCAATGGGAGACCCAGTACTTC. Protein sequence: CASSSGQGQWETQYF.

In its sample, this clone was seen once. V and J are TRBV4-3 and TRBJ1-1; D is unclear. Germline CDR1 reads LGHNA; CDR2 reads YSLEER. CDR3 length equals 14 residues. Trimming pared 4 bases from V and 11 bases from J, leaving 20 bases between. The CDR3 coding sequence is TGCGCCAGCAGCCCAATGGACGGCGACTGGAGGGCTTTCTTT. It specifies CASSPMDGDWRAFF.

The rearrangement joins TRBV5-5 to TRBJ1-2; 11 nucleotides line up with TRBD1. Germline CDR1 reads SGHKS; CDR2 reads YYEKEE (reference sequence). With V trimmed by 0 bases and J by 7 bases, 5 bases remained unmatched. The CDR3 has 15 amino acids. The DNA for the CDR3 is TGTGCCAGCAGCTTGGGGACAGGGGGCGTCGGTGGCTACACCTTC. It translates to CASSLGTGGVGGYTF.

This clone was counted between two and nine times. The same CDR3 arises from other DNA sequences in this sample as well. The rearrangement joins TRBV12-3 or TRBV12-4 to TRBJ1-2, with TRBD1 as a possible D gene (5 bases). Trimming took off 0 bases at V and 7 bases at J, with 6 bases between the two ends. CDR3 length equals 12 residues. CDR3 sequence reads: CASSLAGGGYTF. CDR3 DNA sequence: TGTGCCAGCAGTTTAGCGGGGGGTGGCTACACCTTC.

The chain has TRBV7-3 and TRBJ1-1; tentative D call: TRBD1 (6 bases). V was clipped by 1 base and J by 4 bases, with 10 bases between them. Germline CDR1 reads SGHTA; CDR2 reads FQGTGA. The CDR3 loop spans 14 amino acids. In DNA form, the CDR3 reads TGTGCCAGCAGCTTAAAAGGCAGGGGCACTGAAGCTTTCTTT. This sequence encodes CASSLKGRGTEAFF.

This chain joins TRBV6-4 and TRBJ2-3, with 7 bases identical to TRBD1. Trimming removed 10 bases from V and 4 bases from J; junction bases left unmatched: 14. Germline V CDR1 and CDR2: MRHNA, SNTAGT. This CDR3 is 15 amino acids long. CDR3 loop: CATSRGPNQADTQYF. CDR3 DNA: TGTGCCACAAGTAGGGGGCCTAATCAAGCAGATACGCAGTATTTT.

V gene TRBV5-4 combines with J gene TRBJ2-2; 10 nucleotides match TRBD1. Germline-derived CDR1 and CDR2 are SGHNT and YYREEE (reference sequence). Trimming removed 4 bases from V and 6 bases from J; junction bases left unmatched: 6. This CDR3 spans 15 amino acids. The CDR3 sequence: CASSRTGGGPGELFF. The CDR3, as DNA: TGTGCCAGCAGCCGGACAGGGGGAGGGCCCGGGGAGCTGTTTTTT.

V is TRBV3-1 (or the pseudogene TRBV3-2) and J is TRBJ2-7; 7 bases agree with TRBD1. The V gene's germline CDR1 is LGHDT and CDR2 YNNKEL (reference sequence). The junction had 6 bases not matched to a gene; V was cut back by 0 bases and J by 4 bases. CDR3 length: 15 residues. The CDR3 here is CASSQDEDRVYEQYF. As DNA, the CDR3 is TGTGCCAGCAGCCAAGATGAAGACAGGGTGTACGAGCAGTACTTC.

This clone was picked up a small number of times. The CDR3 here is CASSGRERDTEAFF. The DNA for the CDR3 is TGTGCCAGCAGCGGACGGGAGAGAGACACTGAAGCTTTCTTT. The V and J genes are TRBV9 and TRBJ1-1, with D unresolved. The germline gives CDR1 SGDLS, CDR2 YYNGEE. The CDR3 consists of 14 residues. The V and J ends lost 3 bases and 3 bases respectively, with 12 bases between them.

Only a few counts were recorded for this clone. The chain joins TRBV5-4 to TRBJ1-1, with TRBD1 identical over 10 bases. Trimming at V came to 3 bases and at J to 4 bases, leaving 6 bases not matched to a gene. From germline, CDR1 is SGHNT and CDR2 YYREEE (reference sequence). The CDR3 runs to 15 residues. The CDR3 DNA sequence: TGTGCCAGCAGCTCCTACCGGGACAGGGGCACTGAAGCTTTCTTT. It codes for CASSSYRDRGTEAFF.

The V call is TRBV19, the J call TRBJ1-2; possible D gene TRBD1, 5 bases. V lost 8 bases to trimming and J lost 4 bases, with 23 bases between them. The CDR3 has 16 amino acids. The germline V gene has CDR1 LNHDA and CDR2 SQIVND (reference sequence). The CDR3 DNA is TGTGCCAGTCACCGTCCCGGGACCGGGGGAACCTATGGCTACACCTTC. This translates into CASHRPGTGGTYGYTF.

This rearrangement joins TRBV5-5 to TRBJ1-1; D is uncertain. CDR1 and CDR2 (germline): SGHKS, YYEKEE (reference sequence). Between the trimmed V and J ends, which lost 3 bases and 5 bases, there was a span of 11 bases. The CDR3 is made up of 13 amino acids. This CDR3 is CASSWTSRTEAFF. The CDR3 region has the DNA TGTGCCAGCAGCTGGACTTCGCGGACTGAAGCTTTCTTT. Drawing the rest from reference TRBV5-5 and TRBJ1-1, the complete variable domain is DAGVTQSPTHLIKTRGQQVTLRCSPISGHKSVSWYQQVLGQGPQFIFQYYEKEERGRGNFPDRFSARQFPNYSSELNVNALLLGDSALYLCASSWTSRTEAFFGQGTRLTVV.

V usage is TRBV19 and J usage is TRBJ2-3, with 12 bases aligning to TRBD1. Losses at the gene ends were 8 bases for V and 2 bases for J; bases not matched to a gene: 11. This CDR3 spans 17 amino acids. Germline loops: CDR1 LNHDA, CDR2 SQIVND (reference sequence). The DNA of the CDR3 is TGTGCCAGTTCTCGATGGGGACAGGGGGCTCTCACAGATACGCAGTATTTT. Protein product: CASSRWGQGALTDTQYF.

This chain connects TRBV7-2 to TRBJ1-4; D remains ambiguous. The CDR3 consists of 15 residues. In germline, CDR1 is SGHTA, CDR2 FQGNSA. V lost 0 bases and J lost 1, with 6 bases in between. CDR3 DNA: TGTGCCAGCAGCTTAGCGTTCGGAACTAATGAAAAACTGTTTTTT. Protein sequence: CASSLAFGTNEKLFF.

J is TRBJ2-1 and V is TRBV11-3; the match to TRBD2 covers 11 bases. V lost 1 base to trimming and J lost 13 bases; unmatched junction nucleotides: 3. The CDR3 extends over 13 amino acids. Per germline, CDR1 SGHNT and CDR2 YENEEA. CDR3: CASSLGGTSGQFF. DNA for the CDR3: TGTGCCAGCAGCTTAGGGGGGACTAGCGGACAGTTCTTC.

The genes are TRBV6-1 and TRBJ1-2; D is ambiguous. From germline, CDR1 is MNHNS and CDR2 SASEGT. This CDR3 has 13 residues. The V end lost 1 base, the J end lost 2 bases, and 5 bases lay between the germline ends. In DNA form, the CDR3 reads TGTGCCAGCAGTGAAGTGAGGAACTATGGCTACACCTTC. Its protein product is CASSEVRNYGYTF.

The chain recombines TRBV5-1 with TRBJ1-2, with a tentative D call TRBD1 (6 bases). Trimming removed 7 bases from V and 5 bases from J, with 24 bases in between. Germline CDR1 is SGHRS and CDR2 is YFSETQ. This CDR3 is built from 16 residues. CDR3 loop: CASSSGGQALSYGYTF. The CDR3 bases are TGCGCCAGCTCCTCGGGGGGCCAGGCGTTATCTTATGGCTACACCTTC.

The chain recombines TRBV3-1 (or the pseudogene TRBV3-2) with TRBJ1-5, with a possible D match to TRBD1 (6 bases). The V end lost 4 bases, the J end lost 5 bases, and 9 bases lay between the germline ends. The CDR3 spans 13 residues. Germline V gene sequence: CDR1 LGHDT, CDR2 YNNKEL (reference sequence). In DNA, the CDR3 is TGTGCCAGCAGCCTTTGGACAGATCAGCCCCAGCATTTT. As protein: CASSLWTDQPQHF.

The V and J genes are TRBV29-1 and TRBJ1-2; D remains ambiguous. Per germline, CDR1 SQVTM and CDR2 ANQGSEA. V shed 4 bases and J shed 5 bases, with 8 bases lying between them. The CDR3 covers 11 residues. The CDR3 DNA is TGCAGCGTTGCTGCGGGGTATGGCTACACCTTC. Translation: CSVAAGYGYTF.

The chain has TRBV19 and TRBJ2-7, with a tentative D call TRBD1 (6 bases). V lost 4 bases and J 4 bases, leaving 8 bases between the germline ends. The V gene's germline CDR1 is LNHDA and CDR2 SQIVND (reference sequence). The CDR3 is 12 amino acids. CDR3 DNA: TGTGCCAGTAGTACCAGGGGTTACGAGCAGTACTTC. This translates into CASSTRGYEQYF.

The chain has TRBV6-2 or TRBV6-3 and TRBJ2-7; TRBD1 matches at 8 bases. CDR1 is MNHEY, CDR2 SVGEGT, per germline. Trimming removed 6 bases from V and 0 bases from J; junction bases left unmatched: 13. This CDR3 contains 17 residues. The CDR3 DNA is TGTGCCAGCAGCCCGACCCGGACAGGGTGGGACTCCTACGAGCAGTACTTC. Translated, it gives CASSPTRTGWDSYEQYF.